These 6 T cell receptor beta chains were all obtained from the same sample, sequenced in a study of T cells in Graves' hyperthyroidism and ophthalmopathy. The investigators amplified TCR beta CDR3 regions from RNA transcripts. The HTBI primer set was used in a first-round RT-PCR of the TCR CDR3. From the multiplex PCR reads, TCRdb called clonotypes with MiXCR, one entry per CDR3 protein. The table shows some 320,000 distinct CDR3 sequences, with roughly an eighth occurring only once. The sample taken for sequencing was blood. These receptor sequences come from a middle-aged woman with Graves' ophthalmopathy.

This clonotype appeared many times. The rearrangement joins TRBV5-5 to TRBJ2-7; 8 bases fit TRBD1. V gave up 2 bases and J gave up 5 bases; unmatched junction bases: 12. In germline, CDR1 is SGHKS, CDR2 YYEKEE (reference sequence). The CDR3 spans 16 residues. The CDR3 loop reads CASSLTLGTGGHEQYF. CDR3 in DNA: TGTGCCAGCAGCTTAACCCTCGGGACAGGCGGACACGAGCAGTACTTC.

In this sample, this clonotype turned up many times. The CDR3 protein is CASSLEDRGEQYF. CDR3 DNA sequence: TGCGCCAGCAGCTTGGAGGACAGGGGCGAGCAGTACTTC. V is TRBV5-1 and J is TRBJ2-7, with 9 positions matching TRBD1. The ends lost 0 bases at V and 6 bases at J; junction bases unmatched: 1. Germline-derived CDR1 and CDR2 are SGHRS and YFSETQ. The CDR3 is made up of 13 amino acids.

This clonotype was picked up a small number of times. The chain joins TRBV15 to TRBJ2-7; D possibly matches TRBD1 or TRBD2 (5 bases each). Deletions cut 8 bases from V and 2 bases from J, with 16 bases between. This CDR3 is 14 amino acids long. Germline loops: CDR1 LNHNV, CDR2 YYDKDF (reference sequence). The CDR3 spells CATSLLRGAYEQYF. The CDR3 bases are TGTGCCACCTCCCTACTGAGGGGCGCCTACGAGCAGTACTTC.

This clonotype was observed many times. The J gene is TRBJ1-6, the V gene TRBV4-1; D gene ambiguous. Looked up from germline, CDR1 is MGHRA and CDR2 is YSYEKL. The CDR3 extends over 13 amino acids. V lost 1 base and J lost 8, with 6 bases in between. The CDR3 here is CASSQGGDSPLHF. The CDR3 DNA sequence: TGCGCCAGCAGCCAAGGAGGTGATTCACCCCTCCACTTT.

This clonotype was recorded a few times. The CDR3 nucleotides are TGTGCCAGCAGCCAAGCCGGCGGGCGTCCGACCACCGCCCTCCACTTT. It yields the protein CASSQAGGRPTTALHF. The chain combines TRBV3-1 with TRBJ1-6; unclear D gene. The CDR3 has 16 amino acids. V lost 1 base and J lost 14, with 21 bases in between. CDR1 LGHDT and CDR2 YNNKEL come from the germline V gene (reference sequence).

The V call is TRBV5-1, the J call TRBJ1-2; 7 bases match TRBD1. Trimming took 0 bases from V and 5 from J; bases not matched to a gene: 7. The V gene's germline CDR1 is SGHRS and CDR2 YFSETQ. The CDR3 spans 15 residues. CDR3 coding DNA: TGCGCCAGCAGCTTGGAAACCAGGGGGATGTATGGCTACACCTTC. Residues: CASSLETRGMYGYTF.